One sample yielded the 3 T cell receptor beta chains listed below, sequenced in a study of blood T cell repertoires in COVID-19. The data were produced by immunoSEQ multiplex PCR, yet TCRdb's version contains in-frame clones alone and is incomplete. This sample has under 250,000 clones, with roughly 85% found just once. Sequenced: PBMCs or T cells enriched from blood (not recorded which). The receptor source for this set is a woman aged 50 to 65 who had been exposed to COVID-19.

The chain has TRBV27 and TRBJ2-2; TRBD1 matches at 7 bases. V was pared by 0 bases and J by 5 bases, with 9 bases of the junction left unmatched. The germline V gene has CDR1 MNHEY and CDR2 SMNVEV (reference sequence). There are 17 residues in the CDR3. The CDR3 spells CASSLSGDRVWTGELFF. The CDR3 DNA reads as TGTGCCAGCAGTTTATCGGGTGACAGGGTTTGGACCGGGGAGCTGTTTTTT.

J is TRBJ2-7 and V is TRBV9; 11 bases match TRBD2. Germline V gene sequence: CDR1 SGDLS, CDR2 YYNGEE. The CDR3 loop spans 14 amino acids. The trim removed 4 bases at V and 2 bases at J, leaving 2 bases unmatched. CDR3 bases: TGTGCCAGCAGCTTAGCGGGGGGGACCTACGAGCAGTACTTC. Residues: CASSLAGGTYEQYF.

The CDR3 DNA sequence: TGTGCCAGCAGCTCACGGGACACCGCCTACGAGCAGTACTTC. It codes for CASSSRDTAYEQYF. The chain carries TRBV21-1 and TRBJ2-7; TRBD1 is taken as the D call from the table, unchecked against the DNA. TRBV21-1 is reported as a pseudogene. This CDR3 spans 14 amino acids.